The 5 T cell receptor beta chains given below trace back to one sample, sequenced in a study of T cell changes during pregnancy in multiple sclerosis. Sequenced by immunoSEQ multiplex PCR; TCRdb stores in-frame clones only, minus some. The sample lists 50,000 to 60,000 clones; about 90% were seen once. The sample in question was CD4+ T cells from peripheral blood mononuclear cells, obtained in the first trimester of pregnancy. Source of these receptors: a female donor with multiple sclerosis, enrolled in a pregnancy study.

This rearrangement joins TRBV18 to TRBJ1-5; maybe TRBD1 (6 bases). Germline CDR1 KGHSH, CDR2 LQKENI. The CDR3 has 17 amino acids. V shed 0 bases and J shed 4 bases, with 16 bases lying between them. CDR3 residues: CASSPPGTSDFNQPQHF. As DNA, the CDR3 is TGTGCCAGCTCACCACCCGGGACATCAGACTTTAATCAGCCCCAGCATTTT.

This clone has a single count. The chain couples TRBV7-9 to TRBJ1-1, with 10 nucleotides matching TRBD1. The CDR3 runs 15 residues. The ends lost 9 bases at V and 0 bases at J; junction bases unmatched: 7. Germline CDR1 and CDR2: SEHNR and FQNEAQ (reference sequence). CDR3 protein: CASMPGQGLNTEAFF. The DNA of the CDR3 is TGTGCCAGTATGCCGGGACAGGGGCTGAACACTGAAGCTTTCTTT. The variable domain in full, with the rest retrieved from reference TRBV7-9 and TRBJ1-1, is DTGVSQNPRHKITKRGQNVTFRCDPISEHNRLYWYRQTLGQGPEFLTYFQNEAQLEKSRLLSDRFSAERPKGSFSTLEIQRTEQGDSAMYLCASMPGQGLNTEAFFGQGTRLTVV.

This chain uses TRBV7-2 with TRBJ1-1; D gene unclear. V lost 4 bases and J lost 5, with 17 bases in between. Germline CDR1 reads SGHTA; CDR2 reads FQGNSA. The CDR3 covers 15 residues. CDR3 region: CASSSAHTTRTEAFF. The CDR3 nucleotides read TGTGCCAGCAGCTCGGCCCACACGACCAGGACTGAAGCTTTCTTT.

This clone was detected only a few times. The chain links TRBV10-3 to TRBJ1-1; no firm D call. Trimming shortened V by 4 bases and J by 1 base, and 7 bases separated the two germline ends. Germline loops: CDR1 ENHRY, CDR2 SYGVKD. The CDR3 has 13 residues. CDR3 region: CAISGIENTEAFF. CDR3 bases: TGTGCCATCAGTGGAATAGAGAACACTGAAGCTTTCTTT.

This sequence joins TRBV19 and TRBJ1-2; 9 nucleotides agree with TRBD1. Germline loops: CDR1 LNHDA, CDR2 SQIVND (reference sequence). CDR3 length equals 16 residues. V gave up 7 bases and J gave up 4 bases; unmatched junction bases: 13. CDR3: CASTLHRDRASYGYTF. The CDR3 DNA follows: TGTGCCAGTACCTTACATAGGGACAGGGCAAGCTATGGCTACACCTTC.